A single sample gave rise to the 25 T cell receptor beta chains below, sequenced in a study of blood T cells in healthy people across ages. A second roughly 6 to 12 cycle PCR used barcoded and J-beta primers. Via MiXCR, TCRdb re-called the 5' RACE reads, giving one row per CDR3 protein. Of hundreds of thousands of distinct CDR3 sequences in the sample, 45% to 50% were seen once. Sequencing was carried out using blood. Source of these receptors: a woman aged 60-75 years in good health.

V gene TRBV28 combines with J gene TRBJ2-3, with D possibly TRBD2 on 5 matching bases. Germline CDR1 and CDR2: MDHEN and SYDVKM. V was trimmed by 1 base and J by 2 bases, leaving 16 bases between them. CDR3 length: 17 residues. CDR3 nucleotides: TGTGCCAGCAGTTTATTCTCGTTTGGGAGTTACACAGATACGCAGTATTTT. Its translation is CASSLFSFGSYTDTQYF.

This clonotype was found a few times. The chain recombines TRBV5-1 with TRBJ1-2, with 10 bases identical to TRBD1. From germline, CDR1 is SGHRS and CDR2 YFSETQ. The CDR3 length is 14 residues. The V gene end was trimmed by 3 bases and the J gene end by 8 bases; junction bases not matched to a gene: 7. The CDR3 DNA sequence: TGCGCCAGCAGCTCGGACAGGGGGACCGTAGGCTACACCTTC. The encoded protein is CASSSDRGTVGYTF.

Only a few counts were recorded for this clonotype. V usage is TRBV4-1 and J usage is TRBJ2-1, with 7 bases that match TRBD2. Losses at the gene ends were 1 base for V and 9 bases for J; bases not matched to a gene: 9. This CDR3 is 15 amino acids long. Germline values: CDR1 MGHRA, CDR2 YSYEKL. As DNA, the CDR3 is TGCGCCAGCAGCCAAGTTAGGGCTAGCGGACCTGAGCAGTTCTTC. Encoded protein: CASSQVRASGPEQFF.

There are a few counts of this clonotype. The rearrangement uses TRBV20-1 and TRBJ1-5; 10 positions match TRBD1. CDR1 is DFQATT and CDR2 is SNEGSKA in the germline V gene (reference sequence). Trimming at V came to 6 bases and at J to 3 bases, leaving 14 bases not matched to a gene. The length of the CDR3 is 17 residues. CDR3 nucleotide sequence: TGCAGTGCCCTCAACTCAAGGACAGGGGGATTCAATCAGCCCCAGCATTTT. Protein sequence: CSALNSRTGGFNQPQHF.

This clonotype was observed at least ten times. V gene TRBV7-9 combines with J gene TRBJ2-3, with 10 bases matching TRBD1. The germline V gene has CDR1 SEHNR and CDR2 FQNEAQ (reference sequence). V lost 5 bases and J lost 2; bases outside the gene matches: 7. The CDR3 runs to 16 residues. The CDR3 is CASSRQGAVDTDTQYF. CDR3 sequence (DNA): TGTGCCAGCAGCAGACAGGGGGCAGTTGACACAGATACGCAGTATTTT.

This clonotype appeared a few times. This chain connects TRBV20-1 to TRBJ2-3, with D possibly matching TRBD2 (6 bases). Trimming shortened V by 1 base and J by 8 bases, and 25 bases separated the two germline ends. This CDR3 region has 17 residues. Per the germline V gene, CDR1 is DFQATT and CDR2 is SNEGSKA (reference sequence). The CDR3 protein is CSARAAWWEDPSGTQYF. CDR3 coding DNA: TGCAGTGCTAGAGCGGCTTGGTGGGAGGACCCCTCGGGTACGCAGTATTTT.

J is TRBJ2-3 and V is TRBV7-2; the match to TRBD1 covers 7 bases. CDR1 is SGHTA, CDR2 FQGNSA, per germline. J was trimmed by 10 bases and V by 4 bases; bases with no gene match: 14. This CDR3 has 15 residues. CDR3 DNA: TGTGCCAGCAGCTCTACAGGGGCCCTATTTGGGGCGCAGTATTTT. It codes for CASSSTGALFGAQYF.

This clonotype turned up a few times. This chain joins TRBV20-1 and TRBJ2-6; 7 bases map to TRBD1. The CDR3 has 14 amino acids. Germline V lookup: CDR1 DFQATT, CDR2 SNEGSKA (reference sequence). The ends lost 6 bases at V and 2 bases at J; junction bases unmatched: 4. In DNA form, the CDR3 reads TGCAGTGCAGAACAGGGGCCTGGGGCCAACGTCCTGACTTTC. It translates to CSAEQGPGANVLTF.

The chain uses TRBV4-2 and TRBJ2-3; D is uncertain. V was cut by 1 base and J by 1 base, with 9 bases left in between. The CDR3 is made up of 15 amino acids. Germline V lookup: CDR1 LGHNA, CDR2 YNFKEQ. The CDR3 DNA sequence: TGTGCCAGCAGCCAAGCGGGTTCAGGCACAGATACGCAGTATTTT. Protein: CASSQAGSGTDTQYF.

The table lists this clonotype with a count of one. The V call is TRBV9, the J call TRBJ2-5; no firm D call. The germline gives CDR1 SGDLS, CDR2 YYNGEE. The CDR3 sequence is 13 residues long. V shed 3 bases and J shed 0 bases, with 6 bases lying between them. CDR3 region: CASSARNQETQYF. CDR3 nucleotide sequence: TGTGCCAGCAGCGCAAGAAACCAAGAGACCCAGTACTTC.

The CDR3 protein is CRGLEGTDTQYF. In DNA form, the CDR3 reads TGCAGGGGACTAGAAGGCACAGATACGCAGTATTTT. The V call is TRBV20-1, the J call TRBJ2-3; 8 bases are a match to TRBD2. The CDR3 consists of 12 residues. CDR1 and CDR2 from the germline V gene are DFQATT and SNEGSKA (reference sequence).

The CDR3: CASSVQVNGYTF. The CDR3 DNA follows: TGTGCCAGCAGTGTTCAGGTTAACGGCTACACCTTC. The rearrangement uses TRBV6-1 and TRBJ1-2; D is unclear. CDR3 length equals 12 residues. Germline values: CDR1 MNHNS, CDR2 SASEGT. V shed 4 bases and J shed 8 bases, with 11 bases lying between them.

The chain joins TRBV19 to TRBJ1-2; D not certain. The CDR3 spans 16 residues. The germline V gene encodes CDR1 LNHDA and CDR2 SQIVND (reference sequence). V lost 6 bases and J 4 bases, leaving 21 bases between the germline ends. The CDR3 loop is CASSDPGRAGVYGYTF. CDR3 in DNA: TGTGCCAGTAGCGATCCCGGCCGGGCTGGAGTCTATGGCTACACCTTC.

This clonotype was counted between two and nine times. The chain is built from TRBV20-1 and TRBJ1-1; D remains ambiguous. CDR3 length: 10 amino acids. The V end was cut by 3 bases, the J end by 1 base, with 0 bases between. In germline, CDR1 is DFQATT, CDR2 SNEGSKA (reference sequence). The CDR3 here is CSARNTEAFF. In nucleotides, the CDR3 is TGCAGTGCTAGGAACACTGAAGCTTTCTTT.

The J gene is TRBJ2-1, the V gene TRBV10-3; 9 nucleotides agree with TRBD2. CDR3 length equals 15 residues. J was trimmed by 8 bases and V by 1 base; bases with no gene match: 6. From germline, CDR1 is ENHRY and CDR2 SYGVKD. CDR3 amino acids: CAISEFSSGEDEQFF. CDR3 nucleotides: TGTGCCATCAGTGAGTTTTCTAGCGGGGAGGATGAGCAGTTCTTC.

At least ten counts were recorded for this clonotype. This sequence joins TRBV7-2 and TRBJ2-7; D remains ambiguous. Trimming removed 4 bases at V and 0 bases at J, with 10 bases between. Germline lookup yields CDR1 SGHTA and CDR2 FQGNSA. CDR3 length equals 14 residues. CDR3: CASSSHIASYEQYF. The CDR3, as DNA: TGTGCCAGCAGCTCCCACATAGCCTCCTACGAGCAGTACTTC.

At least ten counts were recorded for this clonotype. The CDR3 DNA follows: TGTGCCAGCAGCCAAGATCTCGGGACGGCCTCCTACGAGCAGTACTTC. The encoded protein is CASSQDLGTASYEQYF. The chain employs TRBV3-1 and TRBJ2-7; D possibly matches TRBD1 or TRBD2 (5 bases each). V lost 0 bases and J lost 0, with 12 bases in between. This CDR3 is 16 amino acids long. Germline CDR1 reads LGHDT; CDR2 reads YNNKEL (reference sequence).

This clonotype appeared many times. The gene calls are TRBV29-1 and TRBJ2-1, with D perhaps TRBD1 (5 bases). The CDR3 is 14 residues long. V lost 7 bases and J lost 2, with 15 bases in between. Germline CDR1 and CDR2: SQVTM and ANQGSEA. The CDR3: CSAELRGAYNEQFF. Here the CDR3 DNA reads TGCAGCGCCGAGCTTAGGGGCGCCTACAATGAGCAGTTCTTC.

The J gene is TRBJ2-3, the V gene TRBV20-1; 9 bases are a match to TRBD2. CDR3 length equals 15 residues. With 2 bases clipped from V and 3 bases from J, the junction kept 6 bases outside the gene matches. Germline-derived CDR1 and CDR2 are DFQATT and SNEGSKA (reference sequence). The CDR3 sequence is CSARIGLAGTDTQYF. As DNA, the CDR3 is TGCAGTGCTAGAATTGGGCTAGCGGGGACAGATACGCAGTATTTT.

This chain joins TRBV12-3 or TRBV12-4 and TRBJ2-5; 7 bases fit TRBD2. There are 15 residues in the CDR3. V was pared by 1 base and J by 11 bases, with 13 bases of the junction left unmatched. CDR3 DNA: TGTGCCAGCAGTTTAGATTTAGCGGGCTACAATGAGCAGTACTTC. Its translation is CASSLDLAGYNEQYF.

In this sample, this clonotype turned up a few times. This chain's CDR3 is CASTERLSYEQYF. In nucleotides, the CDR3 is TGTGCCAGCACAGAGCGGTTATCCTACGAGCAGTACTTC. This sequence joins TRBV2 and TRBJ2-7; maybe TRBD2 (5 bases). Germline loops: CDR1 SNHLY, CDR2 FYNNEI. Trimming removed 7 bases from V and 1 base from J, with 11 bases in between. The CDR3 is 13 residues long.

The V gene is TRBV7-9, the J gene TRBJ2-1; TRBD1 aligns across 7 bases. The CDR3 spans 14 residues. V lost 5 bases to trimming and J lost 3 bases; unmatched junction nucleotides: 4. Germline CDR1 reads SEHNR; CDR2 reads FQNEAQ (reference sequence). The CDR3 DNA follows: TGTGCCAGCAGCCCGGGACAGCTCTACAATGAGCAGTTCTTC. This translates into CASSPGQLYNEQFF. The full variable domain, its missing parts supplied by reference TRBV7-9 and TRBJ2-1, is DTGVSQNPRHKITKRGQNVTFRCDPISEHNRLYWYRQTLGQGPEFLTYFQNEAQLEKSRLLSDRFSAERPKGSFSTLEIQRTEQGDSAMYLCASSPGQLYNEQFFGPGTRLTVL.

The rearrangement uses TRBV10-3 and TRBJ1-6; 9 nucleotides agree with TRBD1. The length of the CDR3 is 12 residues. V was pared by 10 bases and J by 10 bases, with 5 bases of the junction left unmatched. Germline assignment: CDR1 ENHRY and CDR2 SYGVKD. The CDR3 protein is CASRTGESPLHF. In DNA form, the CDR3 reads TGTGCCAGCAGGACAGGGGAATCACCCCTCCACTTT.

This clonotype was counted many times. The chain couples TRBV5-1 to TRBJ2-3; a weak D match, TRBD2 (6 bases). Per germline, CDR1 SGHRS and CDR2 YFSETQ. This CDR3 spans 14 amino acids. Trimming removed 3 bases at V and 6 bases at J, with 14 bases between. The CDR3 loop reads CASSSGTGRDTQYF. CDR3 bases: TGCGCCAGCAGCTCAGGGACTGGAAGGGATACGCAGTATTTT.

This clonotype was counted between two and nine times. The chain is built from TRBV6-5 and TRBJ2-3; D possibly corresponds to TRBD2 (5 bases). The ends were cut back, 2 bases at V and 7 bases at J, with 13 bases in the middle. The CDR3 loop spans 14 amino acids. Per the germline V gene, CDR1 is MNHEY and CDR2 is SVGAGI. CDR3 nucleotide sequence: TGTGCCAGCAGTTACGGCGAGTCTAGCAATACGCAGTATTTT. It codes for CASSYGESSNTQYF.